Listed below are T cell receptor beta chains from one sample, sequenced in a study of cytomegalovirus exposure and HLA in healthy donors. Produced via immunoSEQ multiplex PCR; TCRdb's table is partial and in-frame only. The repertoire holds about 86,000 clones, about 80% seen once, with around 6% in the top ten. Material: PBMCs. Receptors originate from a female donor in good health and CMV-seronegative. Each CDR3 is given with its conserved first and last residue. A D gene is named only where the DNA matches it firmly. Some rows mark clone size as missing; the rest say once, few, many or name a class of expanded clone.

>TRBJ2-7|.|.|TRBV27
TGTGCCAGCAGTTTACCCAACCGTCCGCGGGAGCAGTACTTC
CASSLPNRPREQYF
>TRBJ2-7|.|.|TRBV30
TGTGCCTGGAGCCAGGGCAGCGAGCAGTACTTC
CAWSQGSEQYF
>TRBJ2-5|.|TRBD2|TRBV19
TGTGCCAGTAGTATGGGCGGCGGGGGGGCGAGAGAGACCCAGTACTTC
CASSMGGGGARETQYF
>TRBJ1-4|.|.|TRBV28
TGTGCCAGCAGTTCCCCTGGGGGGGCATATGAAAAACTGTTTTTT
CASSSPGGAYEKLFF
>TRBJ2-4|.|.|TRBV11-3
TGTGCCAGCAGCTCCGACAGAAACATTCAGTACTTC
CASSSDRNIQYF
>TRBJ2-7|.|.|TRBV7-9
TGTGCCAGCAGCTCTCGGATAGCGCTCTGGGAGCAGTACTTC
CASSSRIALWEQYF
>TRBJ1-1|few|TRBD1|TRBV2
TGTGCCAGCAGGACAGGGGTGGAAGCTTTCTTT
CASRTGVEAFF
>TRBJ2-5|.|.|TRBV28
TGTGCCAGCAGTTTTACTAGCCCAGAGACCCAGTACTTC
CASSFTSPETQYF
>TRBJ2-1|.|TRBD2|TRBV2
TGTGCCAGCAGTGAGATTCTGAGCGGGGCCCCGAGGAATGAGCAGTTCTTC
CASSEILSGAPRNEQFF
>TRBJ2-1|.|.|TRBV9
TGTGCCAGCAGCGTAACCGTCGGTGAGCAGTTCTTC
CASSVTVGEQFF
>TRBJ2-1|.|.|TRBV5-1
TGCGCCAGCAGCTTGACAAGCGGCTCCTACAATGAGCAGTTCTTC
CASSLTSGSYNEQFF
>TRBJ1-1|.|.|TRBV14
TGTGCCAGCAGAGATGGGGCCACTGAAGCTTTCTTT
CASRDGATEAFF
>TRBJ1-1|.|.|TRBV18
TGTGCCAGCTCACCATGGACAGATGTTATGAACACTGAAGCTTTCTTT
CASSPWTDVMNTEAFF
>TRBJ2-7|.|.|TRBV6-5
TGTGCCAGCAGTTCGCGGACAGTTTCTTCCTACGAGCAGTACTTC
CASSSRTVSSYEQYF
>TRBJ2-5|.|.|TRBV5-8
TGTGCCAGCAGCTTGGAAGGATTTGGCAGGGGCCAAGAGACCCAGTACTTC
CASSLEGFGRGQETQYF
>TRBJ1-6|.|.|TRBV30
TGTGCCTGGAGTGATAGGTCCCGGGTGTCACCCCTCCACTTT
CAWSDRSRVSPLHF
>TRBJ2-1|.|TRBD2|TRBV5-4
TGTGCCAGCAGCTTACTGGCAGGCAGCGGGAGGATCAATGAGCAGTTCTTC
CASSLLAGSGRINEQFF
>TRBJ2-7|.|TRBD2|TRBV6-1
TGTGCCAGCACCTCGGGGGGTAGCAACTCCTACGAGCAGTACTTC
CASTSGGSNSYEQYF
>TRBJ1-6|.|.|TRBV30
TGTGCCTGGAGGGTATTCACAGGGAGCTCCTATAATTCACCCCTCCACTTT
CAWRVFTGSSYNSPLHF
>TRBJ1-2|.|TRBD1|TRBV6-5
TGTGCCAGCAGAGGACAGGGTGGTGGCTACACCTTC
CASRGQGGGYTF
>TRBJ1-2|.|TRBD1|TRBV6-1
TGTGCCAGCAGTGAGGGGACAGCGTCTAACTATGGCTACACCTTC
CASSEGTASNYGYTF
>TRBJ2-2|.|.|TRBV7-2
TGTGCCAGCAGCTTAACTAAGGGAGGTATCGGGGAGCTGTTTTTT
CASSLTKGGIGELFF
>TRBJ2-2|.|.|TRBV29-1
TGCAGCGTTAGGGAAGGGGCCGGGGAGCTGTTTTTT
CSVREGAGELFF
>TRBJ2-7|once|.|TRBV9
TGTGCCAGCAGCGCCCGGTCAGGGATGCCTTACGAGCAGTACTTC
CASSARSGMPYEQYF
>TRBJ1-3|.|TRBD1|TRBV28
TGTGCCAGCAGTGGTCAGCGGACAGGGTACGGAAACACCATATATTTT
CASSGQRTGYGNTIYF
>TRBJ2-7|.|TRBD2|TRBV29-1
TGCAGCGTTGCTATTACGCGGGGGAGCGACGAGCAGTACTTC
CSVAITRGSDEQYF
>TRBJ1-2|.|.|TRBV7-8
TGTGCCAGCAGCTTAGACGGGACTAACTATGGCTACACCTTC
CASSLDGTNYGYTF
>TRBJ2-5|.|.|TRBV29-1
TGCAGCGTTGATGGAGGGCCCCAAGAGACCCAGTACTTC
CSVDGGPQETQYF
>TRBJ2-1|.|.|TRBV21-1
TGTGCCAGCAGCAAAGTGCCAGGGCCCCTTTACAATGAGCAGTTCTTC
CASSKVPGPLYNEQFF
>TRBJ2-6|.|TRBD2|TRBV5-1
TGCGCCAGCAGCTTGGGCCTAGCGGGGGGGTTTGGGGCCAACGTCCTGACTTTC
CASSLGLAGGFGANVLTF
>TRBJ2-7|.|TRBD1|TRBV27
TGTGCCACTGCCGGGACAGGCACCTCTGAGCAGTACTTC
CATAGTGTSEQYF
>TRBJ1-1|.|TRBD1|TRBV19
TGTGCCAGTAGTTCATGGACAGGGCCTAAAAACACTGAAGCTTTCTTT
CASSSWTGPKNTEAFF
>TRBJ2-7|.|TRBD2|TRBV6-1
TGTGCCAGCAGTGGAGGGGTTAGCGGGGGGGGCCTCTCCTACGAGCAGTACTTC
CASSGGVSGGGLSYEQYF
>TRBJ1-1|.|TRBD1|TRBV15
TGTGCCACCAGCAGAGATCCAACGGGAGGGGGCAATGAAGCTTTCTTT
CATSRDPTGGGNEAFF
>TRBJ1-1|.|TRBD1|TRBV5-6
TGTGCCAGCAGCTTGTTACAGGGGAGTTACACTGAAGCTTTCTTT
CASSLLQGSYTEAFF
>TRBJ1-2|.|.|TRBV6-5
TGTGCCAGCAGCTCGGGTCTAGAGGGCTACACCTTC
CASSSGLEGYTF
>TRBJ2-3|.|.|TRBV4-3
TGCGCCAGCAGCCAAGACACCCCTGGGCTCACAGATACGCAGTATTTT
CASSQDTPGLTDTQYF
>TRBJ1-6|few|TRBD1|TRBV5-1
TGCGCCAGCAGCGGCGGGACAGTGAATTCACCCCTCCACTTT
CASSGGTVNSPLHF
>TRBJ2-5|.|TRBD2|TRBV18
TGTGCCAGCTCACCACCGAGCGGGAGGGAGACCCAGTACTTC
CASSPPSGRETQYF
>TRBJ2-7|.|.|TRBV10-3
TGTGCCATCAAGGGTGATTCTAGCGTTACCTACGAGCAGTACTTC
CAIKGDSSVTYEQYF
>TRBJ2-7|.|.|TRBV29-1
TGCAGCGTTGATCAGGGGGGCTACGAGCAGTACTTC
CSVDQGGYEQYF